The entry below gives a single T cell receptor beta chain sequence along with its context. These data are taken from a study of blood T cell repertoires in COVID-19. The wider study: Donors in the United States, Italy and Spain gave samples during acute or convalescent COVID-19. PBMCs, B-cell-depleted T cells, or T cells were the source of the cDNA or gDNA that made up the material.

The CDR3 loop spans 14 amino acids. V was pared by 0 bases and J by 7 bases, with 9 bases between. Germline-derived CDR1 and CDR2 are LGHDT and YNNKEL (reference sequence). Methods used by the authors: Reference gene primers were amplified, and this amplification served to estimate nucleated cell counts. TCRdb's table, derived via immunoSEQ multiplex PCR, lists solely in-frame clones and lacks some. V, J and clone size are taken as reported in that table, and D and trimming were inferred from the DNA itself. The sample consists of a few hundred thousand clones, around 83% of them appearing once. The V gene is TRBV3-1 (or the pseudogene TRBV3-2), the J gene TRBJ2-2; maybe TRBD1 (6 bases). The sequence came from a man between 18 and 35 years old with active or convalescent COVID-19. The sample was peripheral blood. CDR3 DNA: TGTGCCAGCAGCCAAGAAGGACAGCTCGGGGAGCTGTTTTTT. It specifies CASSQEGQLGELFF.